This T cell receptor (beta chain) was obtained from a study of T-cell reconstitution after alpha-beta-depleted transplantation in children. TCRbeta library preparation incorporated unique molecular identifiers. TCRdb used MiXCR to reprocess the PCR reads, holding one entry per CDR3 protein. The sample has 450,000 to 500,000 distinct CDR3 sequences, approximately 13% seen once. This clonotype was seen a handful of times. The CDR3 sequence is 15 residues long. The J segment lost 3 bases and the V segment lost 6 bases, leaving 9 bases of the junction unmatched. The TCR sequence derives from a human donor who donated a stem cell graft to a child with combined immunodeficiency. The rearrangement joins TRBV12-3 or TRBV12-4 to TRBJ2-3; 7 bases align to TRBD2. The sequences come from PBMCs from the stem cell graft donor, collected from the stem cell graft. The CDR3 nucleotides read TGTGCCAGCAGCTCCCTAGCGGATGTGACAGATACGCAGTATTTT. Amino acids: CASSSLADVTDTQYF.